This T cell receptor beta chain was sequenced in a study of cytomegalovirus exposure and HLA in healthy donors. General study points: The listing of 160 or so TCR beta chains classed them as cytomegalovirus-associated.

Details on this clone: What it recognizes is unknown.

Repertoires were generated with immunoSEQ multiplex PCR, while TCRdb's copy carries only in-frame clones and drops some. The sample has more than 250,000 clones, around 90% seen once. The V and J ends lost 4 bases and 1 base respectively, with 17 bases between them. The CDR3 contains 17 residues. Germline V gives CDR1 SGHRS, CDR2 YFSETQ. The chain recombines TRBV5-1 with TRBJ2-2; D is unclear. Input material: PBMCs. This TCR came from a young woman in good health and CMV-seronegative. The CDR3 bases are TGCGCCAGCAGCACGACGCCAGGCAGGATGAACACCGGGGAGCTGTTTTTT. Its protein product is CASSTTPGRMNTGELFF.